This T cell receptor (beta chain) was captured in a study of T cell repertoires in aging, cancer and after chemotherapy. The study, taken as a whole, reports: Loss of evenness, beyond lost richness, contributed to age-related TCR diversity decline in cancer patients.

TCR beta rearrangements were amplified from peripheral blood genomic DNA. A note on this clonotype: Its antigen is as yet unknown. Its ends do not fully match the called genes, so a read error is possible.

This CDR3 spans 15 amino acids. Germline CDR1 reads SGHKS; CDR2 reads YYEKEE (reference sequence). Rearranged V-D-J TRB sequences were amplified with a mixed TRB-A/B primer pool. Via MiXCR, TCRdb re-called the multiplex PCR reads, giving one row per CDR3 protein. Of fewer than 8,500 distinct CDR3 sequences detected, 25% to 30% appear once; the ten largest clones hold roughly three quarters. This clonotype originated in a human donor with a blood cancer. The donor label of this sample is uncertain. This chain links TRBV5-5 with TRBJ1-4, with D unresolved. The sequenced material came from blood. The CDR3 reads CASRPTSATNEKLFF. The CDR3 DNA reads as TGCGCCAGCAGGCCTACCAGTGCAACTAATGAAAAACTGTTTTTT.